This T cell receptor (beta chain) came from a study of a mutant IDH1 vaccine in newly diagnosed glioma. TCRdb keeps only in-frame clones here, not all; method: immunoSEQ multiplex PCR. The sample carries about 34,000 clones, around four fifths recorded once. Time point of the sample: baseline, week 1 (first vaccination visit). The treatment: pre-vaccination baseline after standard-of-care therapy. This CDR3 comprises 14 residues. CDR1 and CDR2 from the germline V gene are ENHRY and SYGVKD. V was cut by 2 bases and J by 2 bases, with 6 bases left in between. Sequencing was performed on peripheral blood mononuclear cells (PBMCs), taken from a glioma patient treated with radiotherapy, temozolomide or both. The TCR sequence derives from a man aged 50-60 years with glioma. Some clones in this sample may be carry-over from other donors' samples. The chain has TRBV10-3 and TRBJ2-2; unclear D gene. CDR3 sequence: CAISETDNTGELFF. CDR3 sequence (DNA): TGTGCCATCAGTGAGACGGATAACACCGGGGAGCTGTTTTTT.